The clone carrying this T cell receptor beta chain has a handful of counts. The source of the sample is a study of T cell clones after liver transplantation. The overall study: Post-transplant blood was tracked for graft-donor-reactive T cell clones identified in a pre-transplant mixed lymphocyte reaction. Pre-transplant mixed lymphocyte reactions yielded third-party-reactive TCRbeta sequences as comparators for graft-donor-reactive sequences. Three of eight recipients were HCV-positive; others had non-autoimmune, non-viral indications.

Trimming stripped 3 bases from V and 3 bases from J, with 23 bases between. Per germline, CDR1 GTSNPN and CDR2 SVGIG (reference sequence). CDR3 size: 17 residues. The assay was immunoSEQ multiplex PCR, and TCRdb's table has in-frame clones only and misses some. The profile covers more than 20,000 clones, with more than 65% appearing a single time and about a third taken by the ten largest. Sequenced material: CD8+ T cells from blood, taken roughly 55 months after liver transplant. The V call is TRBV30, the J call TRBJ1-2; a weak D match, TRBD1 (6 bases). The TCR was taken from a human patient who received a liver transplant. The T cells may come from the graft donor. This chain's CDR3 is CAWSLGTPTGLDYGYTF. Written as DNA, the CDR3 is TGTGCCTGGAGCCTCGGAACACCCACAGGGTTGGACTATGGCTACACCTTC.